One and the same sample provided the 8 T cell receptor beta chains below, sequenced in a study of T-cell reconstitution after alpha-beta-depleted transplantation in children (dated by TCRdb to about 2016). Libraries were made using PCR. Sequencer: Illumina HiSeq 2500. To normalize quantification of the TCRbeta repertoire, the TCR libraries were built with molecular barcoding that relied on unique molecular identifiers. The public reads were reanalyzed by TCRdb: fastp trimming at Q25, MiXCR alignment, in-frame beta chains only. Duplicate CDR3 protein sequences are folded into a single record with the most common DNA and genes. Here the sample has some 300,000 distinct CDR3 sequences; 10% occur a single time. Approximately 7% of the sample comes from the top ten. The meaning of the sample's treatment or condition label: allogeneic hematopoietic cell transplantation with graft depleted of TCRalphabeta T cells and CD19 B cells.

The material sequenced was PBMCs, taken before TCRalphabeta/CD19-depleted stem cell transplant. These receptors all come from a boy under two years old with acute myeloid leukemia, due to receive a stem cell transplant.

This clonotype was counted ten times or more. The V and J genes are TRBV28 and TRBJ2-7; D is ambiguous. CDR3 length equals 12 residues. CDR1 and CDR2 from the germline V gene are MDHEN and SYDVKM. V was trimmed by 3 bases and J by 3 bases, leaving 6 bases between them. The CDR3 spells CASSFMDYEQYF. CDR3 nucleotides: TGTGCCAGCAGTTTTATGGACTACGAGCAGTACTTC.

This clonotype has a handful of counts. The V gene is TRBV24-1, the J gene TRBJ2-4, with D perhaps assigned TRBD1 or TRBD2 (6 bases each). The V end was cut by 5 bases, the J end by 9 bases, with 13 bases between. Germline V gene data show CDR1 as KGHDR and CDR2 as SFDVKD. The CDR3 loop spans 13 amino acids. Here the CDR3 reads CATSAGVGGIQYF. The DNA for the CDR3 is TGTGCCACCAGTGCAGGGGTCGGGGGCATTCAGTACTTC.

Ten or more counts support this clonotype. The chain recombines TRBV6-6 with TRBJ2-7; D ambiguous. CDR1 is MNHNY, CDR2 SVGAGI, per germline (reference sequence). Trimming left V 6 bases short and J 3 bases short, with 9 bases between. The CDR3 extends over 12 amino acids. The CDR3 nucleotides read TGTGCCAGCAGGTATTCGGACTACGAGCAGTACTTC. Translation gives CASRYSDYEQYF.

This clonotype was seen ten or more times. V and J are TRBV12-3 or TRBV12-4 and TRBJ2-3; 8 bases are a match to TRBD2. J gave up 7 bases and V 6 bases, and 12 bases lay outside the gene matches. The CDR3 is 15 residues long. CDR3 amino acids: CASSYRTSRGNTQYF. DNA of the CDR3: TGTGCCAGCAGCTATCGGACTAGCCGAGGGAATACGCAGTATTTT.

This clonotype was observed at least ten times. This chain connects TRBV7-9 to TRBJ2-7, with D tentatively TRBD2 (5 bases). V was cut by 2 bases and J by 4 bases, with 12 bases left in between. The germline V gene encodes CDR1 SEHNR and CDR2 FQNEAQ (reference sequence). The CDR3 length is 14 residues. CDR3 amino acids: CASSLTGILYEQYF. DNA of the CDR3: TGTGCCAGCAGCTTAACGGGGATTTTGTACGAGCAGTACTTC.

In this sample, this clonotype turned up many times. The chain is built from TRBV7-9 and TRBJ2-4, with TRBD2 as a possible D gene (6 bases). V dropped 5 bases and J dropped 6 bases, with 11 bases sitting between them. CDR3 length equals 13 residues. The germline V gene has CDR1 SEHNR and CDR2 FQNEAQ (reference sequence). CDR3 loop: CASSPGTLNIQYF. DNA of the CDR3: TGTGCCAGCAGCCCCGGGACTCTAAACATTCAGTACTTC. Complete variable domain (other parts from reference TRBV7-9 and TRBJ2-4): DTGVSQNPRHKITKRGQNVTFRCDPISEHNRLYWYRQTLGQGPEFLTYFQNEAQLEKSRLLSDRFSAERPKGSFSTLEIQRTEQGDSAMYLCASSPGTLNIQYFGAGTRLSVL.

This chain connects TRBV18 to TRBJ2-7; 7 bases are a match to TRBD1. The CDR3 loop spans 15 amino acids. Trimming at V came to 0 bases and at J to 4 bases, leaving 6 bases not matched to a gene. From germline, CDR1 is KGHSH and CDR2 LQKENI. The CDR3 DNA is TGTGCCAGCTCACCACCCCGGACAGGCGGTTACGAGCAGTACTTC. Translated: CASSPPRTGGYEQYF.

This clonotype was observed at least ten times. V gene TRBV29-1 combines with J gene TRBJ2-7, with D perhaps assigned TRBD1 or TRBD2 (5 bases each). Germline V gene sequence: CDR1 SQVTM, CDR2 ANQGSEA. This CDR3 comprises 17 residues. Trimming shortened V by 6 bases and J by 4 bases, and 28 bases separated the two germline ends. In DNA form, the CDR3 reads TGCAGCGTCGTCGGGTCATCTGGACAACGAGGGGCTTACGAGCAGTACTTC. This codes for CSVVGSSGQRGAYEQYF.